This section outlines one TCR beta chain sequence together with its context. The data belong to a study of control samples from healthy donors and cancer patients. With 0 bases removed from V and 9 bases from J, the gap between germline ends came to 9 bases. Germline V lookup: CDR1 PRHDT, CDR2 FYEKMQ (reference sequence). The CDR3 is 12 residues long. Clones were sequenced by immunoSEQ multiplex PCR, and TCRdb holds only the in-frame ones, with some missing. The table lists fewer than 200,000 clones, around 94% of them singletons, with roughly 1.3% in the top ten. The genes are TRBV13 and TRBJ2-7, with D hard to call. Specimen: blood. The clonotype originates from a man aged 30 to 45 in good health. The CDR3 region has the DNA TGTGCCAGCAGCTTAGGCGGCCACGGGCAGTACTTC. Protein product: CASSLGGHGQYF.